This is a list of T cell receptor beta chains from one sample in a study of shared clonotypes between healthy human individuals. Assay used: immunoSEQ multiplex PCR; TCRdb lists only in-frame clones, some missing. The sample shows 450,000 to 500,000 clones, around 73% of them seen only once. Material for sequencing was PBMCs. The receptors derive from a woman in her thirties or forties in good health. Some clones in this sample may be carry-over from other donors' samples. Each CDR3 is given with its conserved first and last residue. Fields, in order: CDR3 DNA, CDR3 protein, J gene, V gene, D gene, clone size. The D gene is left open where the match is weak. Size values are once, few and many counts, or a class for expanded clones, and some rows have none.

CDR3 DNA: TGTGCCAGCAGTTTATCGGGGGTCGAGCCCTGCACCTTC
CDR3 protein: CASSLSGVEPCTF
J gene: TRBJ1-2
V gene: TRBV27
D gene: -
clone size: -

CDR3 DNA: TGTGCCAGCTTTACACCCTACGAGCAGTACTTC
CDR3 protein: CASFTPYEQYF
J gene: TRBJ2-7
V gene: TRBV6-4
D gene: -
clone size: -

CDR3 DNA: TGTGCCAGCGGGACAGGGGGCTACGAGCAGTACTTC
CDR3 protein: CASGTGGYEQYF
J gene: TRBJ2-7
V gene: TRBV16
D gene: TRBD1
clone size: few

CDR3 DNA: TGTGCCAGCAGTTTATCAGGGACTACCCCCAGTCGGGAGCAGTTCTTC
CDR3 protein: CASSLSGTTPSREQFF
J gene: TRBJ2-1
V gene: TRBV27
D gene: TRBD2
clone size: -

CDR3 DNA: TGTGCCAGCAGCTCGGGACAGAATCAGCCCCAGCATTTT
CDR3 protein: CASSSGQNQPQHF
J gene: TRBJ1-5
V gene: TRBV11-1
D gene: TRBD1
clone size: -

CDR3 DNA: TGCGCCAGCAGCTTGGAAGGGACTAGAGGTGAAAAACTGTTTTTT
CDR3 protein: CASSLEGTRGEKLFF
J gene: TRBJ1-4
V gene: TRBV5-1
D gene: -
clone size: -

CDR3 DNA: TGTGCCATCAGTGTCCGGGACGGATCCTACGAGCAGTACTTC
CDR3 protein: CAISVRDGSYEQYF
J gene: TRBJ2-7
V gene: TRBV10-3
D gene: -
clone size: -

CDR3 DNA: TGTGCCAGCAGTGCTACAGGGGCAGGGACTGAAGCTTTCTTT
CDR3 protein: CASSATGAGTEAFF
J gene: TRBJ1-1
V gene: TRBV6-1
D gene: TRBD1
clone size: -

CDR3 DNA: TGTGCCAGCTCACATCCGGGACACGGAGATAGCAATCAGCCCCAGCATTTT
CDR3 protein: CASSHPGHGDSNQPQHF
J gene: TRBJ1-5
V gene: TRBV18
D gene: -
clone size: -

CDR3 DNA: TGCGCCAGCAGCTTGGGAGGCCCAGAAGCTTTCTTT
CDR3 protein: CASSLGGPEAFF
J gene: TRBJ1-1
V gene: TRBV5-1
D gene: -
clone size: few